This T cell receptor (beta chain) was recorded in a study of CD8 T cells in ankylosing spondylitis. The CDR3 covers 15 residues. Per germline, CDR1 MNHEY and CDR2 SMNVEV (reference sequence). The J segment lost 3 bases and the V segment lost 6 bases, leaving 10 bases of the junction unmatched. This clonotype was seen a few times. Its target is unknown. TCRdb analysed the 5' RACE reads with MiXCR anew, one entry per CDR3 protein. The data hold some 120,000 distinct CDR3 sequences, with approximately 14% observed a single time. Study-level findings and limits: Relatively rare in peripheral blood, disease-linked clones were also CD8+. Reactive arthritis synovial fluid and blood were previously reported to contain some motif variants. The study looked at matched synovial fluid samples from ankylosing spondylitis patients. Disease-linked clones were reported to be significantly enriched there.

The J gene is TRBJ1-2, the V gene TRBV27, with 7 positions matching TRBD1. Specimen: blood, either unsorted or a sorted T cell fraction (not recorded which). The TCR originated in a female donor with ankylosing spondylitis or in good health (not recorded which). CDR3 coding DNA: TGTGCCAGCAGACGCCGACAGGGTCGGGACTATGGCTACACCTTC. This gives the protein CASRRRQGRDYGYTF.